The 20 T cell receptor beta chains reported below all come from one sample, sequenced in a study of shared clonotypes between healthy human individuals. Libraries were prepared by immunoSEQ multiplex PCR; TCRdb keeps only in-frame clonotypes and omits some of them. Counted here are about 1 million clones, about 70% occurring once; the ten biggest clones make up about 1.5%. The source material was memory CD4+ T cells sorted from blood. Indicated subset: CD45RA-negative fraction. Receptor source: a man aged 18 to 30 in good health.

The V gene is TRBV27, the J gene TRBJ1-5, with TRBD1 as a possible D gene (6 bases). Trimming cost V 8 bases and J 2 bases, with 13 bases left between them. Germline V CDR1 and CDR2: MNHEY, SMNVEV (reference sequence). This CDR3 is 14 amino acids long. CDR3 residues: CASYRERGNQPQHF. CDR3 DNA: TGTGCCAGCTACAGGGAGAGGGGCAATCAGCCCCAGCATTTT.

The chain is built from TRBV7-9 and TRBJ2-3; tentatively, D is TRBD2 (6 bases). This CDR3 has 15 amino acids. Trimming pared 5 bases from V and 3 bases from J, leaving 15 bases between. Germline CDR1 reads SEHNR; CDR2 reads FQNEAQ (reference sequence). This chain's CDR3 is CASSAGLIPTDTQYF. The CDR3 coding sequence is TGTGCCAGCAGCGCGGGACTCATCCCTACAGATACGCAGTATTTT.

The chain combines TRBV28 with TRBJ2-7; D unresolved. The V gene lost 4 bases and the J gene lost 7 bases, with 8 bases spanning the gap. In germline, CDR1 is MDHEN, CDR2 SYDVKM. The CDR3 is 11 residues long. The CDR3 loop reads CASSSEREQYF. The CDR3 bases are TGTGCCAGCAGTTCGGAAAGGGAGCAGTACTTC. Full variable domain (rest looked up from reference TRBV28 and TRBJ2-7): DVKVTQSSRYLVKRTGEKVFLECVQDMDHENMFWYRQDPGLGLRLIYFSYDVKMKEKGDIPEGYSVSREKKERFSLILESASTNQTSMYLCASSSEREQYFGPGTRLTVT.

This clone was counted only a few times. V is TRBV5-1 and J is TRBJ1-4; TRBD1 aligns across 12 bases. In germline, CDR1 is SGHRS, CDR2 YFSETQ. The trim removed 4 bases at V and 7 bases at J, leaving 5 bases unmatched. There are 15 residues in the CDR3. The CDR3 loop reads CASSDGTGGTEKLFF. The CDR3 DNA follows: TGCGCCAGCAGCGACGGGACAGGGGGCACTGAAAAACTGTTTTTT. Full variable domain (remainder filled in from reference TRBV5-1 and TRBJ1-4): KAGVTQTPRYLIKTRGQQVTLSCSPISGHRSVSWYQQTPGQGLQFLFEYFSETQRNKGNFPGRFSGRQFSNSRSEMNVSTLELGDSALYLCASSDGTGGTEKLFFGSGTQLSVL.

Details on this clone: Distinct nucleotide sequences in the sample also encode this CDR3. The genes are TRBV11-1 and TRBJ2-7, with 9 bases fitting TRBD2. The ends lost 5 bases at V and 0 bases at J; junction bases unmatched: 5. Germline lookup yields CDR1 SGHAT and CDR2 FQDESV (reference sequence). The CDR3 consists of 15 residues. The CDR3: CASSPGTSISYEQYF. CDR3 DNA sequence: TGTGCCAGCAGCCCCGGGACTAGCATCTCCTACGAGCAGTACTTC.

Remarks on this clone: Other DNA sequences from this sample encode an identical CDR3 as well. The rearrangement links TRBV7-9 to TRBJ2-2, with a weak D call TRBD2 (5 bases). Germline V gene data show CDR1 as SEHNR and CDR2 as FQNEAQ (reference sequence). Deletions cut 1 base from V and 4 bases from J, with 10 bases between. This CDR3 region has 15 residues. In nucleotides, the CDR3 is TGTGCCAGCAGCTTAGGATCGGGGATCACCGGGGAGCTGTTTTTT. Its protein product is CASSLGSGITGELFF.

The V gene is TRBV5-1, the J gene TRBJ2-7; the match to TRBD2 covers 8 bases. Trimming cost V 3 bases and J 2 bases; bases outside gene matches: 10. The CDR3 covers 16 residues. Germline loops: CDR1 SGHRS, CDR2 YFSETQ. The CDR3 here is CASSSQAGGIPYEQYF. The CDR3 coding sequence is TGCGCCAGCAGCTCGCAGGCGGGGGGAATCCCCTACGAGCAGTACTTC.

The chain is built from TRBV7-6 and TRBJ1-3; TRBD1 might be the D (5 bases). The CDR3 covers 15 residues. V was cut by 5 bases and J by 1 base, with 12 bases left in between. Germline V gives CDR1 SGHVS, CDR2 FNYEAQ. The CDR3 here is CASSPGTASGNTIYF. In nucleotides, the CDR3 is TGTGCCAGCAGCCCGGGGACGGCTTCTGGAAACACCATATATTTT. Full variable domain (missing parts from reference TRBV7-6 and TRBJ1-3): GAGVSQSPRYKVTKRGQDVALRCDPISGHVSLYWYRQALGQGPEFLTYFNYEAQQDKSGLPNDRFSAERPEGSISTLTIQRTEQRDSAMYRCASSPGTASGNTIYFGEGSWLTVV.

The chain joins TRBV5-1 to TRBJ2-2, with 12 bases that match TRBD2. CDR1 is SGHRS, CDR2 YFSETQ, per germline. Trimming cost V 1 base and J 2 bases; bases outside gene matches: 6. The CDR3 is 18 amino acids. The chain's CDR3 is CASSLKQLAGGNTGELFF. The CDR3 DNA sequence: TGCGCCAGCAGCTTGAAGCAACTAGCGGGGGGCAACACCGGGGAGCTGTTTTTT.

This clone was observed a few times. The chain employs TRBV30 and TRBJ1-1, with 9 positions matching TRBD1. CDR3 size: 12 residues. Germline loops: CDR1 GTSNPN, CDR2 SVGIG (reference sequence). The V gene end was trimmed by 2 bases and the J gene end by 9 bases; junction bases not matched to a gene: 4. In DNA, the CDR3 is TGTGCCTGGAGTACGACAGGGGGGAAAGCTTTCTTT. It translates to CAWSTTGGKAFF.

Remarks on this clone: Other DNA sequences in the sample encode the same CDR3. The genes are TRBV5-1 and TRBJ2-2, with TRBD1 matching 7 bases. Germline V gene sequence: CDR1 SGHRS, CDR2 YFSETQ. The V segment lost 0 bases and the J segment 1 base; nucleotides outside the gene matches: 3. This CDR3 comprises 16 residues. The CDR3 nucleotides are TGCGCCAGCAGCTTGGAAGGGGGCGGGAACACCGGGGAGCTGTTTTTT. Its protein is CASSLEGGGNTGELFF.

This clone was picked up a small number of times. CDR3 sequence reads: CAWRKGWGNTEAFF. CDR3 nucleotide sequence: TGTGCCTGGAGGAAAGGGTGGGGGAACACTGAAGCTTTCTTT. V is TRBV30 and J is TRBJ1-1; D not resolved. Between the trimmed V and J ends, which lost 3 bases and 1 base, there was a span of 12 bases. Looked up from germline, CDR1 is GTSNPN and CDR2 is SVGIG (reference sequence). The CDR3 spans 14 residues.

The CDR3 nucleotides read TGTGCCACCAGCAGATCTAGAGGAGATACGCAGTATTTT. Translation: CATSRSRGDTQYF. The chain combines TRBV15 with TRBJ2-3; D not certain. The CDR3 totals 13 residues. V was trimmed by 2 bases and J by 5 bases, leaving 8 bases between them. Germline values: CDR1 LNHNV, CDR2 YYDKDF (reference sequence).

V gene TRBV7-9 combines with J gene TRBJ2-1; the match to TRBD2 covers 7 bases. The V segment lost 5 bases and the J segment 8 bases; nucleotides outside the gene matches: 9. CDR1 and CDR2 from the germline V gene are SEHNR and FQNEAQ (reference sequence). The CDR3 is 14 residues long. The CDR3 coding sequence is TGTGCCAGCAGCCGAGGCGGGAGCAGTGATGAGCAGTTCTTC. Residues: CASSRGGSSDEQFF.

The rearrangement joins TRBV19 to TRBJ1-1, with unresolved D. Germline values: CDR1 LNHDA, CDR2 SQIVND (reference sequence). Between the trimmed V and J ends, which lost 5 bases and 3 bases, there was a span of 16 bases. The CDR3 runs 15 residues. CDR3: CASSWKSDGDTEAFF. The CDR3, as DNA: TGTGCCAGTAGTTGGAAATCGGACGGAGACACTGAAGCTTTCTTT.

This clone was seen many times. V is TRBV7-2 and J is TRBJ2-7; D perhaps matches TRBD1 (6 bases). V gave up 2 bases and J gave up 5 bases, with 13 bases separating them. The CDR3 consists of 14 residues. Germline V gene lookup returns CDR1 SGHTA and CDR2 FQGNSA. CDR3 in DNA: TGTGCCAGCAGCTTAAACACAGGGTTCGACGAGCAGTACTTC. This sequence encodes CASSLNTGFDEQYF. Together with reference TRBV7-2 and TRBJ2-7, the CDR3 gives the full variable domain: GAGVSQSPSNKVTEKGKDVELRCDPISGHTALYWYRQSLGQGLEFLIYFQGNSAPDKSGLPSDRFSAERTGGSVSTLTIQRTQQEDSAVYLCASSLNTGFDEQYFGPGTRLTVT.

The chain joins TRBV30 to TRBJ2-2, with 7 bases matching TRBD1. Trimming removed 5 bases from V and 3 bases from J; junction bases left unmatched: 9. CDR3 size: 15 residues. CDR1 is GTSNPN, CDR2 SVGIG, per germline (reference sequence). CDR3 protein: CAWETRDSHTGELFF. CDR3 DNA sequence: TGTGCCTGGGAAACCCGGGACAGTCACACCGGGGAGCTGTTTTTT.

V usage is TRBV5-1 and J usage is TRBJ2-5; TRBD1 agrees at 12 bases. CDR3 length: 15 residues. V trimming: 6 bases; J trimming: 5 bases; junction bases outside the gene matches: 8. Germline CDR1 is SGHRS and CDR2 is YFSETQ. The CDR3 region has the DNA TGCGCCAGCACCTCCGGGACAGGGGGCTATGAGACCCAGTACTTC. This encodes CASTSGTGGYETQYF.

The chain uses TRBV7-2 and TRBJ1-1; no clear D gene. Trimming left V 4 bases short and J 7 bases short, with 19 bases between. CDR3 size: 15 residues. From germline, CDR1 is SGHTA and CDR2 FQGNSA. CDR3 sequence: CASSSWGFKTDEAFF. CDR3 sequence (DNA): TGTGCCAGCAGCTCGTGGGGATTCAAAACCGATGAAGCTTTCTTT.

This sequence joins TRBV6-6 and TRBJ2-3; D is uncertain. Per germline, CDR1 MNHNY and CDR2 SVGAGI (reference sequence). The CDR3 consists of 16 residues. The ends were cut back, 2 bases at V and 0 bases at J, with 12 bases in the middle. CDR3 sequence reads: CASSYPKRTSTDTQYF. The CDR3 DNA is TGTGCCAGCAGTTACCCTAAACGGACCAGCACAGATACGCAGTATTTT.